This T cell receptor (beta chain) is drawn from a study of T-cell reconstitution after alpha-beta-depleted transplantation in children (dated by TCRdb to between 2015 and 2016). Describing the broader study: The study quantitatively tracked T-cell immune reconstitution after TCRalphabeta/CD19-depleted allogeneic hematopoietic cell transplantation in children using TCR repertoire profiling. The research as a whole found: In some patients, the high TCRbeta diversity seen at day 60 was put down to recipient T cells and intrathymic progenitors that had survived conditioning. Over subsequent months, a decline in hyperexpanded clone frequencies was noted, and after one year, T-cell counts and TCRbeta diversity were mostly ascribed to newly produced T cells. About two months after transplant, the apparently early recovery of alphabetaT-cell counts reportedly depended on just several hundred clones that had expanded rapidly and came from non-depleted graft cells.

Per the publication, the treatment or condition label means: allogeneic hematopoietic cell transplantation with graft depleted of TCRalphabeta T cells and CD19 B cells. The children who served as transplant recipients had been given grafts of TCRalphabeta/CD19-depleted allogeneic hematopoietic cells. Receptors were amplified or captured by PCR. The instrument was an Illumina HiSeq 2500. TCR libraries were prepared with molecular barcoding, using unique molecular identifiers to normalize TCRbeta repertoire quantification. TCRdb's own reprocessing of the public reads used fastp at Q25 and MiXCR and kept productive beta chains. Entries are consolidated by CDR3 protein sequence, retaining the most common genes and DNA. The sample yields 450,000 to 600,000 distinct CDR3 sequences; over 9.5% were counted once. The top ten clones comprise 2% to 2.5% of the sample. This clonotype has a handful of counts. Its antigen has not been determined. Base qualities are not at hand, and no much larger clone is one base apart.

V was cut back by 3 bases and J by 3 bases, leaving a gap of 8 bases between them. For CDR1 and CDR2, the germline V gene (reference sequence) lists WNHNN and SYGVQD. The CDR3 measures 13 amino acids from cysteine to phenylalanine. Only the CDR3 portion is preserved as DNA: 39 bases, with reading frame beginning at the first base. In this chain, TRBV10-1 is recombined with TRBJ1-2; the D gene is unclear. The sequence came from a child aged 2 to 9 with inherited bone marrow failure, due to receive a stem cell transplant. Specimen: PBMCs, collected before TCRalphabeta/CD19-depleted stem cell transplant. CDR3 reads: CASSEHRHYGYTF. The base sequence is TGCGCCAGCAGTGAACACCGACACTATGGCTACACCTTC.